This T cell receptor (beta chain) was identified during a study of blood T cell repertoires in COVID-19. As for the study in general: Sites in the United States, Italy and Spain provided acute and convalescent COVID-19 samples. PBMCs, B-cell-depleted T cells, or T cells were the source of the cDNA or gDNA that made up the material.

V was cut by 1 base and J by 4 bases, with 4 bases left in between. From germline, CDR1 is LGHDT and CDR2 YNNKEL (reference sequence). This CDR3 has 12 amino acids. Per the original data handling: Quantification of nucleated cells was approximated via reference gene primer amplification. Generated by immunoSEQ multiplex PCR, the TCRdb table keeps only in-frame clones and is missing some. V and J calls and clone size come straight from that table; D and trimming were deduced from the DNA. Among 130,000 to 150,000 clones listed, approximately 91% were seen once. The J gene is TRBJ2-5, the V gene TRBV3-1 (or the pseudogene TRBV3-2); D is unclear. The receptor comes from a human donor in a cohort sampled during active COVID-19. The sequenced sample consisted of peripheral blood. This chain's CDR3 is CASSQGRETQYF. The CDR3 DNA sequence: TGTGCCAGCAGCCAAGGTAGAGAGACCCAGTACTTC.